This T cell receptor beta chain was observed in a study of blood T cell repertoires in COVID-19. On the study more broadly: The cDNA or gDNA used as material had been derived from T cells, B-cell-depleted T cells, or PBMCs.

From germline, CDR1 is SGHTS and CDR2 YDEGEE. V lost 4 bases, J lost 5 bases, and 8 bases stayed unmatched. The CDR3 has 16 amino acids. Using immunoSEQ multiplex PCR, the repertoire was profiled, and TCRdb retains in-frame clones only, with some absent. This table holds roughly 160,000 clones, about 74% found once. Sequences were obtained from peripheral blood. The chain combines TRBV5-8 with TRBJ2-5, with TRBD2 matching 13 bases. This TCR came from a woman older than 75 with acute or convalescent COVID-19. The CDR3 loop is CASSPGLAGYGETQYF. The CDR3 DNA sequence: TGTGCCAGCAGCCCGGGACTAGCGGGATACGGGGAGACCCAGTACTTC.